This TCR beta chain was recovered during a study of early T cells in non-severe SARS-CoV-2 infection. Study background: Chains were unpaired, as sequencing was done on bulk RNA from unsorted whole blood. Study-level results: Anti-spike CD8 responses were favored in VDJdb matching, and private and CD4 specificities were missed.

This CDR3 spans 14 amino acids. V gave up 4 bases and J gave up 5 bases; unmatched junction bases: 7. Germline CDR1 SNHLY, CDR2 FYNNEI. A word on this clonotype: The antigen is undetermined.

cDNA molecules, individually, were tagged with unique molecular identifiers. TCRdb fed the 5' RACE reads into MiXCR, producing one record per CDR3 protein. The sample has approximately 77,000 distinct CDR3 sequences; less than 15% are singletons. The chain recombines TRBV2 with TRBJ2-5; the match to TRBD2 covers 7 bases. This sequence was found in an adult who was a healthcare worker with PCR-confirmed SARS-CoV-2 infection or an uninfected control (not recorded which). Sequencing input: whole blood. The CDR3 spells CASSARLAVETQYF. In DNA, the CDR3 is TGTGCCAGCAGTGCCCGACTAGCAGTCGAGACCCAGTACTTC. Using reference TRBV2 and TRBJ2-5 for the parts outside the CDR3, the full variable domain is EPEVTQTPSHQVTQMGQEVILRCVPISNHLYFYWYRQILGQKVEFLVSFYNNEISEKSEIFDDQFSVERPDGSNFTLKIRSTKLEDSAMYFCASSARLAVETQYFGPGTRLLVL.